This entry lists 7 T cell receptor beta chains sequenced from one sample in a study of cytomegalovirus exposure and HLA in healthy donors. Amplification used 60 Vbeta primers and 13 Jbeta primers. Clones were sequenced by immunoSEQ multiplex PCR, and TCRdb holds only the in-frame ones, with some missing. Counted here are tens of thousands of clones, 60% to 80% occurring once; the ten biggest clones make up around 10%. The sample was PBMCs. The receptors originated from a woman aged 40 to 55 in good health and CMV-seropositive.

The chain recombines TRBV9 with TRBJ1-5, with D possibly being TRBD1 (6 bases). The length of the CDR3 is 15 residues. Trimming took off 3 bases at V and 6 bases at J, with 16 bases between the two ends. Per the germline V gene, CDR1 is SGDLS and CDR2 is YYNGEE. CDR3 nucleotides: TGTGCCAGCAGCGGGGGGCCCCAGGGTGCTCAGCCCCAGCATTTT. This translates into CASSGGPQGAQPQHF.

This clone was detected only a few times. The chain uses TRBV5-6 and TRBJ2-7, with TRBD1 as a possible D gene (6 bases). V was trimmed by 0 bases and J by 3 bases, leaving 7 bases between them. The CDR3 length is 13 residues. Germline V gene data show CDR1 as SGHDT and CDR2 as YYEEEE. CDR3 DNA sequence: TGTGCCAGCAGCTTGGCCAGGGGCTACGAGCAGTACTTC. Residues: CASSLARGYEQYF.

CDR3 loop: CASSSGAGNTIYF. The CDR3 nucleotides are TGCGCCAGCAGTTCGGGGGCTGGAAACACCATATATTTT. The rearrangement joins TRBV5-1 to TRBJ1-3; a possible D gene is TRBD1 (5 bases). Trimming shortened V by 5 bases and J by 2 bases, and 8 bases separated the two germline ends. The CDR3 is made up of 13 amino acids. The V gene's germline CDR1 is SGHRS and CDR2 YFSETQ.

The chain recombines TRBV21-1 with TRBJ1-3; whether TRBD1, the table's D call, matches the DNA was not checked. TRBV21-1 represents a pseudogene. The CDR3 contains 16 residues. The DNA for the CDR3 is TGTGCCAGCGGGCGGGCAGGGGGCGTCTCTGGAAACACCATATATTTT. It is translated as CASGRAGGVSGNTIYF.

The chain carries TRBV11-1 and TRBJ2-2, with 7 bases identical to TRBD2. CDR3 size: 16 residues. The J segment lost 5 bases and the V segment lost 5 bases, leaving 11 bases of the junction unmatched. Germline V gene data show CDR1 as SGHAT and CDR2 as FQDESV (reference sequence). The CDR3 DNA sequence: TGTGCCAGCAGCCCTCGGCGGGCGGGGGTTACCGGGGAGCTGTTTTTT. The encoded protein is CASSPRRAGVTGELFF.

The chain couples TRBV5-1 to TRBJ1-2; D is perhaps TRBD1 (5 bases). The CDR3 contains 15 residues. From germline, CDR1 is SGHRS and CDR2 YFSETQ. V lost 0 bases to trimming and J lost 5 bases, with 14 bases between them. The CDR3 protein is CASSLEEGMTYGYTF. CDR3 nucleotides: TGCGCCAGCAGCTTGGAGGAGGGGATGACTTATGGCTACACCTTC.

This sequence joins TRBV6-5 and TRBJ1-1, with D unresolved. Trimming took 8 bases from V and 0 from J, leaving 16 bases between them. The CDR3 contains 15 residues. Looked up from germline, CDR1 is MNHEY and CDR2 is SVGAGI. The CDR3 protein is CASAPIFRVNTEAFF. The CDR3 nucleotides are TGTGCCAGCGCCCCCATTTTCCGGGTGAACACTGAAGCTTTCTTT.